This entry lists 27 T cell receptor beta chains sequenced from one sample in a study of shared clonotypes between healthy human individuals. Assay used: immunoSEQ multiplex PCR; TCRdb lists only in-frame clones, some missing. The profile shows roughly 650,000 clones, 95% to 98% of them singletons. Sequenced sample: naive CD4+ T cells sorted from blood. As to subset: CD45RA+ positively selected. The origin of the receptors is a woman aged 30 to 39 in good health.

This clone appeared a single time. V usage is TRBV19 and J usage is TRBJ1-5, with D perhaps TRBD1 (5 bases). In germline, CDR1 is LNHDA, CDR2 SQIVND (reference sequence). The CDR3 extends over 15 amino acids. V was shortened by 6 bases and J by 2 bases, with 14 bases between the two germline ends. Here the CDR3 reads CASSSLRGGNQPQHF. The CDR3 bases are TGTGCCAGTAGCTCCCTCCGGGGCGGCAATCAGCCCCAGCATTTT.

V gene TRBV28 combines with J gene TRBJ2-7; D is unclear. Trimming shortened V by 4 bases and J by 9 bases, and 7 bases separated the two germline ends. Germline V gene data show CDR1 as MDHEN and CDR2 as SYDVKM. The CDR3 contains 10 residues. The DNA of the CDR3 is TGTGCCAGCAGTTCGTTCCCGCAGTACTTC. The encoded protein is CASSSFPQYF.

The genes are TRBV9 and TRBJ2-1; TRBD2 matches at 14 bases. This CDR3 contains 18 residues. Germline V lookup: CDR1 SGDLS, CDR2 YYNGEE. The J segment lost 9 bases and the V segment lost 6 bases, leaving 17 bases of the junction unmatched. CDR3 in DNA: TGTGCCAGCATTAGAGGGAGGGGACTAGCGGGAGTCCCCGGTGAGCAGTTCTTC. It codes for CASIRGRGLAGVPGEQFF. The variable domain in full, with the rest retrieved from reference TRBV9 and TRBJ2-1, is DSGVTQTPKHLITATGQRVTLRCSPRSGDLSVYWYQQSLDQGLQFLIQYYNGEERAKGNILERFSAQQFPDLHSELNLSSLELGDSALYFCASIRGRGLAGVPGEQFFGPGTRLTVL.

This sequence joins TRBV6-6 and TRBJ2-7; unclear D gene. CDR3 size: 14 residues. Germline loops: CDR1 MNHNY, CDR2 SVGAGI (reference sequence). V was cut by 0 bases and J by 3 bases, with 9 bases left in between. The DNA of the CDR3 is TGTGCCAGCAGTTACTCGGATAGCAGCTACGAGCAGTACTTC. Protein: CASSYSDSSYEQYF.

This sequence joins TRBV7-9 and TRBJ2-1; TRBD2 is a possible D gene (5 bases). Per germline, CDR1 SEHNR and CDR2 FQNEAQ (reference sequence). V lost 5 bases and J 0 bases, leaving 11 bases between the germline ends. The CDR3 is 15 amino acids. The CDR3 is CASSRTRSSYNEQFF. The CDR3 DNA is TGTGCCAGCAGCCGTACTAGGAGCTCCTACAATGAGCAGTTCTTC.

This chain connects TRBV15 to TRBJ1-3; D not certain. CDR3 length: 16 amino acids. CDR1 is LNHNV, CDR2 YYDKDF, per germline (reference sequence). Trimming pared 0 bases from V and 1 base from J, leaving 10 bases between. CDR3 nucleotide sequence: TGTGCCACCAGCAGAGATGTTGGGGTGTCTGGAAACACCATATATTTT. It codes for CATSRDVGVSGNTIYF.

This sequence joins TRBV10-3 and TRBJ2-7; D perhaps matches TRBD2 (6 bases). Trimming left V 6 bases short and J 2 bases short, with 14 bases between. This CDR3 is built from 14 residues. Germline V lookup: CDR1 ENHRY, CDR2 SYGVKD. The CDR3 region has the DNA TGTGCCATCAGCTCCCTGGGCGGGACCTACGAGCAGTACTTC. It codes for CAISSLGGTYEQYF.

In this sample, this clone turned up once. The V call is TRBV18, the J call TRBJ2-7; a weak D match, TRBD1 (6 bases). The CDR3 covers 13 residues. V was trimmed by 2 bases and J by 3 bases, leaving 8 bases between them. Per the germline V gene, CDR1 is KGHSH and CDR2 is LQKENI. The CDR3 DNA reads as TGTGCCAGCTCACCAGGGGGCGGCTACGAGCAGTACTTC. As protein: CASSPGGGYEQYF.

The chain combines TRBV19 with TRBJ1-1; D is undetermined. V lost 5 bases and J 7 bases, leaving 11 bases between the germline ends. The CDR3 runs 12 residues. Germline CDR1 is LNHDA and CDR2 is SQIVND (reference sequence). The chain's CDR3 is CASSPSTDEAFF. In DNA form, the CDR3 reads TGTGCCAGTAGTCCTTCGACCGATGAAGCTTTCTTT.

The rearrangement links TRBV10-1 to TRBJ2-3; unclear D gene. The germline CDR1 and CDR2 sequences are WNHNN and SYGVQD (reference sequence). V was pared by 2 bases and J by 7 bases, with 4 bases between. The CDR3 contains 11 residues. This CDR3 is CASSETNTQYF. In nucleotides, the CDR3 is TGCGCCAGCAGTGAGACTAATACGCAGTATTTT.

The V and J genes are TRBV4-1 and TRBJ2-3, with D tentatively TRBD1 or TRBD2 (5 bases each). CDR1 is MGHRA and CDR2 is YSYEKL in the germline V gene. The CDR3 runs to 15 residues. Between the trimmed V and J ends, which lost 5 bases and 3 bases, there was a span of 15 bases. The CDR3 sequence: CASSGTGRGTDTQYF. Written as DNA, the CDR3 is TGCGCCAGCAGCGGGACGGGGAGAGGAACAGATACGCAGTATTTT.

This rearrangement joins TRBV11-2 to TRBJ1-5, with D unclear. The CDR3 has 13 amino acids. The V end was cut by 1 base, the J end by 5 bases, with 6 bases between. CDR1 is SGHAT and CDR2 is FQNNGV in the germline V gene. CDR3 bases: TGTGCCAGCAGCTTAGTGGAGGATCAGCCCCAGCATTTT. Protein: CASSLVEDQPQHF.

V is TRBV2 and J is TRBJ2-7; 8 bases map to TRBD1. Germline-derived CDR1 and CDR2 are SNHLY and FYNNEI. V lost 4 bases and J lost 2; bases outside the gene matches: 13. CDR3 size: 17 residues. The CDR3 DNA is TGTGCCAGCAGTGTTGGGACAGGACTGCTTCCTCCCTACGAGCAGTACTTC. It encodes CASSVGTGLLPPYEQYF.

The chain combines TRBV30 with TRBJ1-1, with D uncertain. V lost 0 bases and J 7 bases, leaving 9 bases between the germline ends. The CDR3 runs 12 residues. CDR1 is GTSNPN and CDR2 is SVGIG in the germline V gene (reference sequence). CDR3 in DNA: TGTGCCTGGAGTGTACAAACAGTTGAAGCTTTCTTT. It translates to CAWSVQTVEAFF.

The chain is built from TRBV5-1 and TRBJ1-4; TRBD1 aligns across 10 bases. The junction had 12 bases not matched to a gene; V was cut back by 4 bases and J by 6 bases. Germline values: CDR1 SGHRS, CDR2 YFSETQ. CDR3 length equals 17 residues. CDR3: CASSPSRDRGLHEKLFF. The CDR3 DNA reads TGCGCCAGCAGCCCGTCCCGGGACAGGGGATTGCATGAAAAACTGTTTTTT.

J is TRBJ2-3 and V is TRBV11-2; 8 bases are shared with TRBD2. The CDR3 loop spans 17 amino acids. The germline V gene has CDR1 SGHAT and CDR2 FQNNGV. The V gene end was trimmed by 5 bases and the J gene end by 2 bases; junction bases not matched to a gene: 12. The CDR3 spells CASSRRSGSRPTDTQYF. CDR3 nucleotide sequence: TGTGCCAGCAGCAGAAGGAGCGGGAGCAGGCCCACAGATACGCAGTATTTT.

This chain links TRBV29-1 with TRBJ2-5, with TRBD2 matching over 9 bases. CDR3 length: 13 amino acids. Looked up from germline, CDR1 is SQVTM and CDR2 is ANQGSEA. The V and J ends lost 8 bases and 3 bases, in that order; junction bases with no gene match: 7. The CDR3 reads CSTSRGREETQYF. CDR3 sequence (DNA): TGCAGCACTAGTCGCGGGAGGGAAGAGACCCAGTACTTC. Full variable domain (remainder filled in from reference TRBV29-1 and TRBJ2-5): SAVISQKPSRDICQRGTSLTIQCQVDSQVTMMFWYRQQPGQSLTLIATANQGSEATYESGFVIDKFPISRPNLTFSTLTVSNMSPEDSSIYLCSTSRGREETQYFGPGTRLLVL.

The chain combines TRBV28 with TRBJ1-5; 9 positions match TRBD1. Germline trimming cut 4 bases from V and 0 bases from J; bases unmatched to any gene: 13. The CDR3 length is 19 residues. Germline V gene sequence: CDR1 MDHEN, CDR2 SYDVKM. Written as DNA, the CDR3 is TGTGCCAGCAGTTCTTACGGACAGGGGCTTCCCTATAGCAATCAGCCCCAGCATTTT. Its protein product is CASSSYGQGLPYSNQPQHF.

CDR3 in DNA: TGCGCCAGCAGCTTGTTGGACAGGGGATACAATGAGCAGTTCTTC. Residues: CASSLLDRGYNEQFF. V is TRBV5-1 and J is TRBJ2-1; 9 bases map to TRBD1. This CDR3 has 15 residues. After removal of 1 base from V and 4 bases from J, the junction contained 3 bases not matched to a gene. The germline gives CDR1 SGHRS, CDR2 YFSETQ.

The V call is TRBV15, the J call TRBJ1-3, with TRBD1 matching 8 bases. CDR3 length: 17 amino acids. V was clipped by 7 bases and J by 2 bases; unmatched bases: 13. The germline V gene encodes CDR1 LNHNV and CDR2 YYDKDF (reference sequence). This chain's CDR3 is CATNSDRGTGTGNTIYF. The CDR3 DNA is TGTGCCACCAATAGCGACAGGGGCACTGGTACTGGAAACACCATATATTTT.

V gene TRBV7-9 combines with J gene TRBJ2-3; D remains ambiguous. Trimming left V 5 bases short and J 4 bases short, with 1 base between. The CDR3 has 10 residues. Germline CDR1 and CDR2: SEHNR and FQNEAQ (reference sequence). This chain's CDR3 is CASSADTQYF. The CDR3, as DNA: TGTGCCAGCAGCGCAGATACGCAGTATTTT.

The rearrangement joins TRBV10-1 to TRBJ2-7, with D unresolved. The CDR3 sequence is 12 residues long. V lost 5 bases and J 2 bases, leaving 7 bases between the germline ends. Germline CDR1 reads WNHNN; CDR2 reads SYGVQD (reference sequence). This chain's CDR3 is CASSRNPYEQYF. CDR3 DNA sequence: TGCGCCAGCAGTAGGAATCCCTACGAGCAGTACTTC.

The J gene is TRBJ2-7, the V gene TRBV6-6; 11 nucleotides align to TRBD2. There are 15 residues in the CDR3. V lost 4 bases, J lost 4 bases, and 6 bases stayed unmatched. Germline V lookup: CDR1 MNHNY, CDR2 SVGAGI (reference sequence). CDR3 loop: CASSFRVAGGYEQYF. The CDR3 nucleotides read TGTGCCAGCAGTTTCCGGGTAGCGGGAGGGTACGAGCAGTACTTC.

Written as DNA, the CDR3 is TGTGCCAGTGGAGAGGTCCTTATGGGTTCACCCCTCCACTTT. It encodes CASGEVLMGSPLHF. This chain links TRBV19 with TRBJ1-6; no firm D call. The CDR3 contains 14 residues. The V end lost 8 bases, the J end lost 9 bases, and 17 bases lay between the germline ends. CDR1 is LNHDA, CDR2 SQIVND, per germline (reference sequence).

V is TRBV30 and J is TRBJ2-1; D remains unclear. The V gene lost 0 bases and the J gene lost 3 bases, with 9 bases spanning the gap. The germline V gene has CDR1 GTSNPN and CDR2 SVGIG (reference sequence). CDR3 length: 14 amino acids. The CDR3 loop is CAWSVRRYYNEQFF. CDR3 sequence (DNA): TGTGCCTGGAGTGTACGGCGGTACTACAATGAGCAGTTCTTC.

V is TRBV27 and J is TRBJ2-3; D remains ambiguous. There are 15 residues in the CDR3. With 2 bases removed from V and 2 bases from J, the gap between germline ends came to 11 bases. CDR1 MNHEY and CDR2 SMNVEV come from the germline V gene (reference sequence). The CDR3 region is CASSLRPRLTDTQYF. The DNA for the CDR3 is TGTGCCAGCAGTTTACGTCCGAGGCTCACAGATACGCAGTATTTT.

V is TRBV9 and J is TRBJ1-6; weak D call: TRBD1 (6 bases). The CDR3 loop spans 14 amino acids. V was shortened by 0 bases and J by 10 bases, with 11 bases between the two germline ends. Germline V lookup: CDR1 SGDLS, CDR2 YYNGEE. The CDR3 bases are TGTGCCAGCAGCGTAGAACAGGGTTACTCACCCCTCCACTTT. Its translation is CASSVEQGYSPLHF.